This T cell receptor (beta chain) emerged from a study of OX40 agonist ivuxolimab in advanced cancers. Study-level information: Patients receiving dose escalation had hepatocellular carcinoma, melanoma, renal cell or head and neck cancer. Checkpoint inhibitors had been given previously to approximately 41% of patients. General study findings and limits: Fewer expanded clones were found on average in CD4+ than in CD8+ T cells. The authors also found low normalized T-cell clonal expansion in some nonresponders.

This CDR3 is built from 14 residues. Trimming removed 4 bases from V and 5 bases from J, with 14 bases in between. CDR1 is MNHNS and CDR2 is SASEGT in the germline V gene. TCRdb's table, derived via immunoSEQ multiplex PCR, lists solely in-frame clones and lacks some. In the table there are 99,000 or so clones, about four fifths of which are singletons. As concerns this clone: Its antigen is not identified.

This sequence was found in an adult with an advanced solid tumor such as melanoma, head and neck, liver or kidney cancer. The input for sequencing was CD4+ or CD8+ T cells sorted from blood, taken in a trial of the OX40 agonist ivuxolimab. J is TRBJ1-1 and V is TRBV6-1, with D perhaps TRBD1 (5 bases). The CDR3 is CASSADGTLTEAFF. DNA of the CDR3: TGTGCCAGCAGTGCAGATGGGACCCTGACTGAAGCTTTCTTT.